One and the same sample provided the 17 T cell receptor beta chains below, sequenced in a study of shared clonotypes between healthy human individuals (TCRdb year 2020). Library preparation was by the immunoSEQ multiplex PCR assay. Drawn from immuneACCESS, this table holds only the in-frame rearrangements with V and J called that TCRdb kept. Clones are partly lost; checked studies trace under half to an unresolved V gene and leave the rest unexplained. The sample records 2.5 million or so clones, more than 90% of which are singletons. The ten biggest clones cover around 0.14% of the sample. Material for sequencing was naive CD4+ T cells sorted from blood. What this sample's cell subset or site label stands for: CD45RA+ positively selected. The receptors were gathered from a man between 18 and 35 years old in good health.

This clone was observed a single time. The chain couples TRBV30 to TRBJ2-2; D is unclear. This CDR3 has 13 residues. The germline V and J ends were trimmed by 4 bases and 2 bases, with 8 bases remaining between them. Germline CDR1 and CDR2: GTSNPN and SVGIG (reference sequence). As DNA, the CDR3 is TGTGCCTGGACGAGACAAAACACCGGGGAGCTGTTTTTT. Translation gives CAWTRQNTGELFF. Together with reference TRBV30 and TRBJ2-2, the CDR3 gives the full variable domain: SQTIHQWPATLVQPVGSPLSLECTVEGTSNPNLYWYRQAAGRGLQLLFYSVGIGQISSEVPQNLSASRPQDRQFILSSKKLLLSDSGFYLCAWTRQNTGELFFGEGSRLTVL.

V and J are TRBV6-6 and TRBJ1-2, with D unclear. The germline V and J ends were trimmed by 7 bases and 4 bases, with 13 bases remaining between them. CDR3 length: 13 residues. CDR1 is MNHNY, CDR2 SVGAGI, per germline (reference sequence). CDR3 sequence reads: CASIQDGIYGYTF. In nucleotides, the CDR3 is TGTGCCAGCATCCAGGACGGGATCTATGGCTACACCTTC.

V usage is TRBV4-1 and J usage is TRBJ1-1; the D gene is possibly TRBD1 (5 bases). The CDR3 loop spans 14 amino acids. Trimming took 5 bases from V and 4 from J, leaving 14 bases between them. Germline V gene data show CDR1 as MGHRA and CDR2 as YSYEKL. CDR3 protein: CASSSLRGTTEAFF. DNA of the CDR3: TGCGCCAGCAGCTCTCTCCGGGGGACCACTGAAGCTTTCTTT.

This chain uses TRBV7-2 with TRBJ2-3; the D is unclear. V lost 5 bases and J lost 2, with 8 bases in between. Germline V CDR1 and CDR2: SGHTA, FQGNSA. The CDR3 length is 13 residues. CDR3 bases: TGTGCCAGCAGCACTTTATCCACAGATACGCAGTATTTT. It encodes CASSTLSTDTQYF.

The chain is built from TRBV5-1 and TRBJ2-1; no definite D call. The CDR3 is made up of 15 amino acids. The germline CDR1 and CDR2 sequences are SGHRS and YFSETQ. Trimming cost V 7 bases and J 4 bases, with 18 bases left between them. The CDR3: CASRLSYSTYNEQFF. As DNA, the CDR3 is TGCGCCAGCCGTCTTAGTTACTCTACTTACAATGAGCAGTTCTTC.

Points on this clone: The same CDR3 arises from other DNA sequences in this sample as well. The chain carries TRBV7-2 and TRBJ2-7; 8 bases fit TRBD1. Unmatched junction bases numbered 3, after V lost 1 base and J lost 4 bases. The CDR3 runs to 14 residues. Germline CDR1 is SGHTA and CDR2 is FQGNSA. The CDR3 DNA follows: TGTGCCAGCAGCTTAGGGACAGGGAGTTACGAGCAGTACTTC. Protein: CASSLGTGSYEQYF.

This clone came up once. The chain couples TRBV30 to TRBJ2-7; a weak D match, TRBD1 (6 bases). With 3 bases removed from V and 3 bases from J, the gap between germline ends came to 9 bases. The CDR3 contains 12 residues. Germline V CDR1 and CDR2: GTSNPN, SVGIG (reference sequence). The CDR3: CAWRGHLYEQYF. DNA for the CDR3: TGTGCCTGGAGGGGACACCTCTACGAGCAGTACTTC.

The chain has TRBV30 and TRBJ2-7; D possibly corresponds to TRBD1 (5 bases). Trimming cost V 0 bases and J 0 bases, with 12 bases left between them. CDR3 length equals 15 residues. The germline gives CDR1 GTSNPN, CDR2 SVGIG (reference sequence). The CDR3 region has the DNA TGTGCCTGGAGTGTAGGGGCAGTGAACTCCTACGAGCAGTACTTC. It specifies CAWSVGAVNSYEQYF.

V usage is TRBV6-1 and J usage is TRBJ2-7; 12 positions match TRBD1. The CDR3 runs 12 residues. The ends lost 8 bases at V and 9 bases at J; junction bases unmatched: 5. Germline values: CDR1 MNHNS, CDR2 SASEGT. CDR3 region: CASRDRGLGQYF. CDR3 nucleotides: TGTGCCAGCCGGGACAGGGGGCTCGGGCAGTACTTC.

The rearrangement joins TRBV7-9 to TRBJ1-6; D ambiguous. The germline V gene has CDR1 SEHNR and CDR2 FQNEAQ (reference sequence). Trimming pared 5 bases from V and 10 bases from J, leaving 15 bases between. The CDR3 spans 14 residues. CDR3 region: CASSLRFEGSPLHF. Written as DNA, the CDR3 is TGTGCCAGCAGCCTACGGTTTGAGGGCTCACCCCTCCACTTT.

This clone was found a few times. At the DNA level, this CDR3 is encoded by other sequences in the same sample as well. The CDR3 region is CASSDRGGSPLHF. The CDR3 bases are TGTGCCAGCAGTGACAGGGGAGGCTCACCCCTCCACTTT. The chain uses TRBV27 and TRBJ1-6; 8 bases map to TRBD1. The CDR3 has 13 residues. Germline loops: CDR1 MNHEY, CDR2 SMNVEV (reference sequence). V trimming: 5 bases; J trimming: 10 bases; junction bases outside the gene matches: 4.

This sequence joins TRBV7-2 and TRBJ2-3; no clear D. The germline CDR1 and CDR2 sequences are SGHTA and FQGNSA. Trimming removed 2 bases from V and 4 bases from J, with 10 bases in between. This CDR3 has 14 amino acids. CDR3 nucleotide sequence: TGTGCCAGCAGCTTACAGCCCCTGCCAGATACGCAGTATTTT. This codes for CASSLQPLPDTQYF.

The genes are TRBV5-4 and TRBJ2-1; TRBD2 aligns across 12 bases. V trimming: 3 bases; J trimming: 4 bases; junction bases outside the gene matches: 5. The germline gives CDR1 SGHNT, CDR2 YYREEE (reference sequence). CDR3 length: 16 residues. CDR3 loop: CASSSLTSGRYNEQFF. For the CDR3, the DNA is TGTGCCAGCAGCTCCTTGACTAGCGGGAGATACAATGAGCAGTTCTTC.

CDR3 DNA sequence: TGCAGCGCCACAGGGGGCTTCTACGAGCAGTACTTC. This codes for CSATGGFYEQYF. The chain has TRBV29-1 and TRBJ2-5; the match to TRBD1 covers 9 bases. The end of the DNA aligns better with TRBJ2-7, so the J call may be wrong. This CDR3 has 12 amino acids. In germline, CDR1 is SQVTM, CDR2 ANQGSEA.

Of note for this clone: Other nucleotide sequences from this sample produce the same CDR3. The rearrangement uses TRBV30 and TRBJ1-2; D remains ambiguous. The CDR3 spans 12 residues. V was cut by 2 bases and J by 5 bases, with 9 bases left in between. The V gene's germline CDR1 is GTSNPN and CDR2 SVGIG (reference sequence). CDR3 DNA: TGTGCCTGGAGTTCCGGGTTTTATGGCTACACCTTC. Amino acid sequence: CAWSSGFYGYTF.

As to this clone: The identical CDR3 is also encoded by other nucleotide sequences in the sample. V gene TRBV6-1 combines with J gene TRBJ1-2; possibly TRBD1 for D (5 bases). Trimming removed 5 bases from V and 5 bases from J, with 6 bases in between. Germline CDR1 is MNHNS and CDR2 is SASEGT. This CDR3 is 11 amino acids long. The chain's CDR3 is CASSPGYGYTF. CDR3 nucleotide sequence: TGTGCCAGCAGTCCAGGGTATGGCTACACCTTC.

The V call is TRBV27, the J call TRBJ2-4; 8 bases are shared with TRBD1. CDR1 and CDR2 (germline): MNHEY, SMNVEV (reference sequence). Trimming cost V 4 bases and J 4 bases; bases outside gene matches: 9. The CDR3 contains 16 residues. The CDR3 DNA sequence: TGTGCCAGCAGTTCCCCCCTTCGGGACAGGAAAAACATTCAGTACTTC. Its translation: CASSSPLRDRKNIQYF.